The source of this TCR beta chain is a study of T cell responses to AZD1222 COVID-19 vaccine. Study-level information: Second doses that came at about 4 or about 12 weeks were put together.

Points from the study as a whole: Clonal diversity may have been underestimated in mostly white British donors.

Of note for this clone: Its antigen is not identified.

Data came from immunoSEQ multiplex PCR; TCRdb stores just in-frame clones and leaves some out. The sample consists of tens of thousands of clones, around nine tenths of them appearing once. The trim removed 6 bases at V and 4 bases at J, leaving 8 bases unmatched. CDR3 length equals 15 residues. Germline values: CDR1 SGHAT, CDR2 FQDESV (reference sequence). The V gene is TRBV11-1, the J gene TRBJ1-2; 10 bases are shared with TRBD1. This material consisted of peripheral blood, taken on day 0 of AZD1222 vaccination. This sequence was found in an adult in good health. The CDR3 is CASSAAGTGAYGYTF. CDR3 in DNA: TGTGCCAGCAGTGCCGCCGGGACAGGGGCCTATGGCTACACCTTC. The complete variable domain, with remaining parts taken from reference TRBV11-1 and TRBJ1-2, reads EAEVAQSPRYKITEKSQAVAFWCDPISGHATLYWYRQILGQGPELLVQFQDESVVDDSQLPKDRFSAERLKGVDSTLKIQPAELGDSAMYLCASSAAGTGAYGYTFGSGTRLTVV.